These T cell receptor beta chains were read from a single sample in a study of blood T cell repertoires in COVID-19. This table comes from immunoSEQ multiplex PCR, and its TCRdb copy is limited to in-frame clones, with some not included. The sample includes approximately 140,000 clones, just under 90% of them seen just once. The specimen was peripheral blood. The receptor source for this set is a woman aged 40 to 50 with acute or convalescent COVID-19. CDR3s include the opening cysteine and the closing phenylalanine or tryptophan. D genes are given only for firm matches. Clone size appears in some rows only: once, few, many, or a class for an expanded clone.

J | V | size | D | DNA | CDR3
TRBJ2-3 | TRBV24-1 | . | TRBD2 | TGTGCCACCAGTGAACTAGCGGGGGGGCGGGGTACGCAGTATTTT | CATSELAGGRGTQYF
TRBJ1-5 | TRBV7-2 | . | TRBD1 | TGTGCCAGCAGCCTCGGTGACAGGGGAATAGGGAATCAGCCCCAGCATTTT | CASSLGDRGIGNQPQHF
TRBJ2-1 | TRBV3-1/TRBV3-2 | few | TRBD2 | TGTGCCAGCAGCCAACCGATATCCACTAGCGGGATTTGGAATGAGCAGTTCTTC | CASSQPISTSGIWNEQFF
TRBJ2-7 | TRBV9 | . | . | TGTGCCAGCAGCGTAGCCGACGCGGTACACTACGAGCAGTACTTC | CASSVADAVHYEQYF
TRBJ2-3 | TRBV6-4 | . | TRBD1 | TGTGCCAGTGACAGGGGGGCCGTCACAGATACGCAGTATTTT | CASDRGAVTDTQYF
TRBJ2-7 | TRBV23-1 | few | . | TGCGCCAGCAGTCAAAGAGGTCAGGGTAGATACGAGCAGTACTTC | CASSQRGQGRYEQYF
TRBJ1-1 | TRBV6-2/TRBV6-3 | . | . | TGTGCCAGCAGTTACATCGGGGGTAGCCCTGAAGCTTTCTTT | CASSYIGGSPEAFF
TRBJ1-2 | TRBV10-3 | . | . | TGTGCCATCAGTGACTTATCCTATGGCTACACCTTC | CAISDLSYGYTF
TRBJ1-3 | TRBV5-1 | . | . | TGCGCCAGCAGCCAACAGAGCTCTGGAAACACCATATATTTT | CASSQQSSGNTIYF
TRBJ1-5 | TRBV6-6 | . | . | TGTGCCAGCAGTTACCCGGAGGAGAATCAGCCCCAGCATTTT | CASSYPEENQPQHF
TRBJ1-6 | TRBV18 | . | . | TGTGCCAGCTCACCTTCCCAGGCCGGCAATTCACCCCTCCACTTT | CASSPSQAGNSPLHF
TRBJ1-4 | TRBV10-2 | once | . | TGCGCCAGCAGTGAGATCCTAGCCCTAAATGAAAAACTGTTTTTT | CASSEILALNEKLFF
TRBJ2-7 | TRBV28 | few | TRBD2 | TGTGCCGCGGGACTAGCCCCCTACGAGCAGTACTTC | CAAGLAPYEQYF
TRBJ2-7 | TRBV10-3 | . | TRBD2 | TGTGCCATCGGAGCAGCTAGCGGGAGAACCTACGAGCAGTACTTC | CAIGAASGRTYEQYF
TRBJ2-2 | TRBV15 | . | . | TGTGCCACCAGCAGAGATCGCGGAGGGGGGGCCGGGGAGCTGTTTTTT | CATSRDRGGGAGELFF
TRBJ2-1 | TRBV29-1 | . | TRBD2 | TGCAGCGTCGACTTGACACTCAGCGGGGCGGGGTCCAATGAGCAGTTCTTC | CSVDLTLSGAGSNEQFF
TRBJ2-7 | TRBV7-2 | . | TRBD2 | TGTGCCAGCGTCGATAGTCCCGGCGGGGGCTACGAGCAGTACTTC | CASVDSPGGGYEQYF
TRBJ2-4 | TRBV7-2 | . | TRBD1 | TGTGCCAGCAGCTTAGCAGGGACAGGGTTTTTGGTGGCCAAAAACATTCAGTACTTC | CASSLAGTGFLVAKNIQYF
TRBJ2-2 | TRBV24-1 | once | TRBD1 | TGTGCCACCAGTGACCAAGCCGGGACAGGGGGCGGGGAGCTGTTTTTT | CATSDQAGTGGGELFF
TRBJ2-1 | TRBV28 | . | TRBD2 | TGTGCCAGCCACGGGCTAGCGGGGATTTACAATGAGCAGTTCTTC | CASHGLAGIYNEQFF
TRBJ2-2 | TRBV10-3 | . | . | TGTGCCATCAGTGGTTATCCCGGGGAGCTGTTTTTT | CAISGYPGELFF
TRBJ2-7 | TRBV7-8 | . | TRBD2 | TGTGCCAGCAGCCCCGGAACTAGCGGGAGGATAAATTTC | CASSPGTSGRINF